Following are 31 T cell receptor beta chains from one sample sequenced in a study of T cell responses to AZD1222 COVID-19 vaccine. Sequencing was performed with immunoSEQ multiplex PCR; in TCRdb, only in-frame clones are kept and a portion is missing. The sample has 120,000 or so clones; roughly 91% are singletons. This specimen was peripheral blood, taken on day 0 of MenACWY control vaccination. The receptors were sampled from an adult in good health.

The rearrangement joins TRBV3-1 (or the pseudogene TRBV3-2) to TRBJ1-2; D not resolved. Germline loops: CDR1 LGHDT, CDR2 YNNKEL (reference sequence). The CDR3 runs 15 residues. V was clipped by 1 base and J by 4 bases, with 13 bases between them. The chain's CDR3 is CASSQVDRRGYGYTF. In DNA, the CDR3 is TGTGCCAGCAGCCAAGTGGATCGCCGGGGCTATGGCTACACCTTC.

This clone occurred once. The chain is built from TRBV28 and TRBJ2-5; 9 bases are shared with TRBD2. The CDR3 contains 16 residues. CDR1 is MDHEN, CDR2 SYDVKM, per germline. J was trimmed by 3 bases and V by 5 bases; bases with no gene match: 10. CDR3 coding DNA: TGTGCCAGCAGTACCGGGACTAGCCTAATCGAAGAGACCCAGTACTTC. Amino acids: CASSTGTSLIEETQYF.

CDR3 coding DNA: TGCGCCAGCAGCCACATTTACGGGGGGGCGGACGGGGAGCTGTTTTTT. It translates to CASSHIYGGADGELFF. This chain joins TRBV4-3 and TRBJ2-2, with 8 bases lining up with TRBD2. The CDR3 contains 16 residues. Germline trimming cut 3 bases from V and 7 bases from J; bases unmatched to any gene: 10. Germline V gene data show CDR1 as LGHNA and CDR2 as YSLEER.

V and J are TRBV7-6 and TRBJ2-7; 13 nucleotides agree with TRBD2. Germline values: CDR1 SGHVS, CDR2 FNYEAQ. Trimming took 1 base from V and 5 from J; bases not matched to a gene: 2. The CDR3 has 15 residues. The CDR3 nucleotides read TGTGCCAGCAGCTTAGGGACTAGCGGGAGTCACGAGCAGTACTTC. This codes for CASSLGTSGSHEQYF.

The CDR3 region has the DNA TGCGCCAGCAGCCAAGAAGCCAGAAATAATGAAAAACTGTTTTTT. Its protein product is CASSQEARNNEKLFF. This rearrangement joins TRBV4-1 to TRBJ1-4; D not certain. Per the germline V gene, CDR1 is MGHRA and CDR2 is YSYEKL. This CDR3 has 15 amino acids. Trimming removed 0 bases at V and 4 bases at J, with 9 bases between.

The rearrangement uses TRBV27 and TRBJ2-1; TRBD1 agrees at 8 bases. V shed 6 bases, J shed 5 bases, and the junction held 6 bases outside the gene matches. CDR3 length equals 14 residues. The V gene's germline CDR1 is MNHEY and CDR2 SMNVEV (reference sequence). The CDR3 reads CASSTRTGNNEQFF. DNA of the CDR3: TGTGCCAGCAGCACCCGGACAGGGAACAATGAGCAGTTCTTC.

The gene calls are TRBV18 and TRBJ2-2; 7 nucleotides line up with TRBD2. Germline V gene lookup returns CDR1 KGHSH and CDR2 LQKENI. V was clipped by 3 bases and J by 1 base; unmatched bases: 8. This CDR3 is built from 17 residues. Written as DNA, the CDR3 is TGTGCCAGCTCACCGCAAGCGGGGCGGATGAACACCGGGGAGCTGTTTTTT. Translation gives CASSPQAGRMNTGELFF. Full variable domain (remainder filled in from reference TRBV18 and TRBJ2-2): NAGVMQNPRHLVRRRGQEARLRCSPMKGHSHVYWYRQLPEEGLKFMVYLQKENIIDESGMPKERFSAEFPKEGPSILRIQQVVRGDSAAYFCASSPQAGRMNTGELFFGEGSRLTVL.

The chain is built from TRBV7-2 and TRBJ1-1; D remains unclear. CDR1 and CDR2 (germline): SGHTA, FQGNSA. The length of the CDR3 is 13 residues. Trimming stripped 5 bases from V and 6 bases from J, with 13 bases between. CDR3 sequence: CASSRVRMAEAFF. CDR3 DNA sequence: TGTGCCAGCAGCCGGGTGAGAATGGCTGAAGCTTTCTTT. The complete variable domain, with remaining parts taken from reference TRBV7-2 and TRBJ1-1, reads GAGVSQSPSNKVTEKGKDVELRCDPISGHTALYWYRQSLGQGLEFLIYFQGNSAPDKSGLPSDRFSAERTGGSVSTLTIQRTQQEDSAVYLCASSRVRMAEAFFGQGTRLTVV.

DNA of the CDR3: TGTGCCAGCAGCCGGGACTACCGAACTTACAATGAGCAGTTCTTC. Translating it yields CASSRDYRTYNEQFF. V gene TRBV11-2 combines with J gene TRBJ2-1, with 7 bases that match TRBD2. CDR1 SGHAT and CDR2 FQNNGV come from the germline V gene. The CDR3 runs to 15 residues. After removal of 5 bases from V and 4 bases from J, the junction contained 8 bases not matched to a gene.

The rearrangement joins TRBV7-9 to TRBJ2-3, with 11 bases aligning to TRBD1. CDR3 size: 16 residues. Germline assignment: CDR1 SEHNR and CDR2 FQNEAQ (reference sequence). J lost 2 bases, V lost 0 bases, and 1 base had no gene match. The CDR3 sequence is CASSLADRGLTDTQYF. The CDR3 DNA reads TGTGCCAGCAGCTTAGCGGACAGGGGGCTCACAGATACGCAGTATTTT.

V and J are TRBV24-1 and TRBJ2-3; unclear D gene. The CDR3 contains 15 residues. Trimming cost V 5 bases and J 2 bases, with 13 bases left between them. CDR1 and CDR2 from the germline V gene are KGHDR and SFDVKD. The CDR3 sequence is CATSARSYNTDTQYF. CDR3 DNA sequence: TGTGCCACCAGTGCTAGGTCCTATAACACAGATACGCAGTATTTT.

The genes are TRBV10-2 and TRBJ2-1; TRBD2 might be the D (6 bases). Germline CDR1 reads WSHSY; CDR2 reads SAAADI. V shed 7 bases and J shed 5 bases, with 9 bases lying between them. CDR3 size: 12 residues. The CDR3, as DNA: TGCGCCAGCATTAGCGGAGACAATGAGCAGTTCTTC. It encodes CASISGDNEQFF.

The V call is TRBV4-2, the J call TRBJ2-7, with 10 bases that match TRBD2. The CDR3 loop spans 15 amino acids. Unmatched junction bases numbered 4, after V lost 1 base and J lost 4 bases. The germline V gene encodes CDR1 LGHNA and CDR2 YNFKEQ. The CDR3 reads CASSQAGTSEYEQYV. CDR3 nucleotides: TGTGCCAGCAGCCAAGCCGGGACTAGCGAGTACGAGCAGTACGTC.

This clone has a handful of counts. V and J are TRBV9 and TRBJ2-1; the match to TRBD2 covers 8 bases. CDR3 length equals 15 residues. In germline, CDR1 is SGDLS, CDR2 YYNGEE. With 4 bases clipped from V and 6 bases from J, the junction kept 9 bases outside the gene matches. The CDR3 DNA is TGTGCCAGCAGCCCAGATATCGGGGGGGCCAATGAGCAGTTCTTC. As protein: CASSPDIGGANEQFF.

The rearrangement links TRBV19 to TRBJ2-7; 7 positions match TRBD1. Germline V gene data show CDR1 as LNHDA and CDR2 as SQIVND (reference sequence). The V segment lost 6 bases and the J segment 1 base; nucleotides outside the gene matches: 6. This CDR3 spans 14 amino acids. CDR3 loop: CASRPTGQSYEQYF. The CDR3 nucleotides are TGTGCCAGTAGACCGACGGGACAGTCCTACGAGCAGTACTTC.

The sample holds a few counts of this clone. The gene calls are TRBV28 and TRBJ1-2; no clear D gene. This CDR3 spans 13 amino acids. Germline-derived CDR1 and CDR2 are MDHEN and SYDVKM. V was shortened by 3 bases and J by 2 bases, with 7 bases between the two germline ends. The CDR3 protein is CASSFGRNYGYTF. The CDR3 DNA is TGTGCCAGCAGTTTCGGACGGAACTATGGCTACACCTTC.

This chain connects TRBV7-9 to TRBJ2-2, with a weak D call TRBD2 (6 bases). The CDR3 runs 14 residues. V shed 5 bases and J shed 4 bases, with 11 bases lying between them. From germline, CDR1 is SEHNR and CDR2 FQNEAQ (reference sequence). CDR3 amino acids: CASSLTSPTGELFF. CDR3 bases: TGTGCCAGCAGCCTTACTAGCCCCACCGGGGAGCTGTTTTTT.

The V gene is TRBV28, the J gene TRBJ1-1, with D perhaps TRBD1 (5 bases). The V end was cut by 4 bases, the J end by 7 bases, with 16 bases between. The CDR3 extends over 14 amino acids. Germline V gene sequence: CDR1 MDHEN, CDR2 SYDVKM. DNA of the CDR3: TGTGCCAGCAGTTCCCAACAAGGGGTGAGTGAAGCTTTCTTT. The encoded protein is CASSSQQGVSEAFF.

This chain connects TRBV20-1 to TRBJ2-7; no firm D call. Germline CDR1 is DFQATT and CDR2 is SNEGSKA (reference sequence). V was cut by 3 bases and J by 2 bases, with 5 bases left in between. The CDR3 is 11 residues long. The CDR3 DNA reads as TGCAGTGCTAGGCCGGCCTACGAGCAGTACTTC. Encoded protein: CSARPAYEQYF.

Of note for this clone: At one end the junction does not follow the germline gene, possibly because of a read error. V is TRBV27 and J is TRBJ1-6, with D unclear. CDR3 length: 13 amino acids. Germline V lookup: CDR1 MNHEY, CDR2 SMNVEV (reference sequence). The CDR3 DNA sequence: TGTGCCAGCAGTTTATCGTATACTTCACCCCTCCACTTT. Residues: CASSLSYTSPLHF.

The chain links TRBV11-3 to TRBJ2-3, with D unresolved. The CDR3 is made up of 12 amino acids. The V end was cut by 3 bases, the J end by 1 base, with 2 bases between. The germline CDR1 and CDR2 sequences are SGHNT and YENEEA. CDR3 DNA sequence: TGTGCCAGCAGCTTGGGCACAGATACGCAGTATTTT. Translation gives CASSLGTDTQYF.

A remark on this clone: The junction and the germline gene differ at one end; a read error may be behind it. This chain joins TRBV30 and TRBJ2-5; the match to TRBD2 covers 9 bases. The CDR3 extends over 13 amino acids. CDR1 and CDR2 from the germline V gene are GTSNPN and SVGIG (reference sequence). The CDR3 DNA follows: TGTGCCGGGAGATTAGCGGGAGTAGAGACCCAGTACTTC. It yields the protein CAGRLAGVETQYF.

The chain recombines TRBV28 with TRBJ1-2; D gene ambiguous. There are 14 residues in the CDR3. Germline loops: CDR1 MDHEN, CDR2 SYDVKM. Trimming removed 3 bases at V and 1 base at J, with 9 bases between. Here the CDR3 reads CASSFAGNNYGYTF. Here the CDR3 DNA reads TGTGCCAGCAGTTTCGCCGGTAATAACTATGGCTACACCTTC.

The chain carries TRBV28 and TRBJ1-3, with D perhaps TRBD1 (6 bases). The ends were cut back, 2 bases at V and 2 bases at J, with 13 bases in the middle. In germline, CDR1 is MDHEN, CDR2 SYDVKM. The CDR3 sequence is 16 residues long. CDR3 in DNA: TGTGCCAGCAGTTTAGCCTTCCGGGGGCCTGGAAACACCATATATTTT. The encoded protein is CASSLAFRGPGNTIYF.

V usage is TRBV27 and J usage is TRBJ1-2; TRBD1 aligns across 8 bases. Germline CDR1 reads MNHEY; CDR2 reads SMNVEV (reference sequence). The CDR3 totals 15 residues. Trimming cost V 0 bases and J 4 bases; bases outside gene matches: 4. The CDR3: CASSLSQGALYGYTF. CDR3 sequence (DNA): TGTGCCAGCAGTTTATCCCAGGGGGCCCTCTATGGCTACACCTTC.

The V and J genes are TRBV14 and TRBJ2-7; TRBD1 agrees at 7 bases. The length of the CDR3 is 15 residues. V shed 1 base and J 0 bases; nucleotides not matched to a gene: 3. Germline CDR1 and CDR2: SGHDN and FVKESK. The CDR3 here is CASSQGQGVSYEQYV. CDR3 sequence (DNA): TGTGCCAGCAGCCAAGGGCAGGGGGTCTCCTACGAGCAGTACGTC.

This clone was seen more than once but under ten times. The chain joins TRBV28 to TRBJ1-6; D ambiguous. Germline V gene sequence: CDR1 MDHEN, CDR2 SYDVKM. This CDR3 region has 14 residues. Trimming cost V 5 bases and J 6 bases, with 11 bases left between them. CDR3 sequence: CASSPPEPNSPLHF. CDR3 DNA sequence: TGTGCCAGCAGTCCCCCGGAGCCTAATTCACCCCTCCACTTT.

The CDR3 protein is CASSPGWGATNEKLFF. The CDR3 nucleotides read TGTGCCAGCAGCCCCGGGTGGGGGGCAACTAATGAAAAACTGTTTTTT. The rearrangement joins TRBV14 to TRBJ1-4; D might be TRBD1 (5 bases). Germline V gene sequence: CDR1 SGHDN, CDR2 FVKESK. The CDR3 is 16 amino acids. Trimming left V 4 bases short and J 0 bases short, with 12 bases between.

The chain employs TRBV5-8 and TRBJ2-7, with D possibly being TRBD1 or TRBD2 (5 bases each). V gave up 4 bases and J gave up 3 bases, with 14 bases separating them. Germline V CDR1 and CDR2: SGHTS, YDEGEE. This CDR3 region has 14 residues. DNA of the CDR3: TGTGCCAGCAGCAGGGACCCCAATTTCTACGAGCAGTACGTC. Encoded protein: CASSRDPNFYEQYV.

CDR3 bases: TGTGCCAGCAGTTACTCGCAGGGCTCCAAAAACATTCAGTACTTC. It yields the protein CASSYSQGSKNIQYF. The chain has TRBV6-2 or TRBV6-3 and TRBJ2-4; tentative D call: TRBD1 (5 bases). Germline V gene data show CDR1 as MNHEY and CDR2 as SVGEGT. This CDR3 spans 15 amino acids. Trimming took off 0 bases at V and 2 bases at J, with 8 bases between the two ends.

Here the CDR3 reads CASSYSDSVTGGAEQYV. The CDR3 coding sequence is TGTGCCAGCAGTTACTCCGACTCCGTGACAGGGGGCGCCGAGCAGTACGTC. The rearrangement joins TRBV6-2 or TRBV6-3 to TRBJ2-7, with 10 bases lining up with TRBD1. Trimming removed 0 bases from V and 6 bases from J; junction bases left unmatched: 11. The CDR3 sequence is 17 residues long. From germline, CDR1 is MNHEY and CDR2 SVGEGT.